This is a list of T cell receptor beta chains from one sample in a study of blood T cells in healthy people across ages. Each CDR3 protein gets one entry after TCRdb re-called the 5' RACE reads with MiXCR. The sample records 1.5 million to 2 million distinct CDR3 sequences, 25% to 30% being singletons. The sample was blood. All receptors come from a woman aged 30 to 39 in good health. The CDR3 runs from the conserved cysteine through the conserved F or W. The D gene is left open where the match is weak. Only part of the rows carry a size: once, few, many, or a class if the clone is expanded.

D: -; length: 17; V: TRBV6-5; J: TRBJ2-1; size: -; CDR3: CASSYYVGSWKGDEQFF; DNA: TGTGCCAGCAGTTACTATGTTGGGTCGTGGAAGGGTGATGAGCAGTTCTTC
D: TRBD1; length: 15; V: TRBV5-1; J: TRBJ1-1; size: -; CDR3: CASSRQGWGGTEAFF; DNA: TGCGCCAGCAGCAGACAGGGTTGGGGAGGCACTGAAGCTTTCTTT
D: -; length: 16; V: TRBV3-1; J: TRBJ2-5; size: few; CDR3: CASSQDRTGLLETQYF; DNA: TGTGCCAGCAGCCAAGATCGAACAGGGTTATTGGAGACCCAGTACTTC
D: -; length: 13; V: TRBV4-3; J: TRBJ2-3; size: many; CDR3: CASSQVHTDTQYF; DNA: TGCGCCAGCAGCCAAGTCCACACAGATACGCAGTATTTT
D: TRBD2; length: 14; V: TRBV5-1; J: TRBJ2-5; size: many; CDR3: CARRLARMEETQYF; DNA: TGCGCCAGGCGACTAGCGCGGATGGAGGAGACCCAGTACTTC
D: -; length: 13; V: TRBV5-5; J: TRBJ2-7; size: -; CDR3: CASSLLPDNEQYF; DNA: TGTGCCAGCAGCTTGTTACCGGACAATGAGCAGTACTTC
D: -; length: 17; V: TRBV20-1; J: TRBJ2-7; size: -; CDR3: CSARTRDWRGGTYEQYF; DNA: TGCAGTGCTAGGACCCGAGACTGGAGGGGAGGCACCTACGAGCAGTACTTC
D: TRBD2; length: 16; V: TRBV30; J: TRBJ2-7; size: few; CDR3: CAWSSPGLADTYEQYF; DNA: TGTGCCTGGAGTTCACCCGGACTAGCGGATACCTACGAGCAGTACTTC
D: -; length: 14; V: TRBV20-1; J: TRBJ1-2; size: few; CDR3: CSASQNTANYGYTF; DNA: TGCAGTGCTAGTCAAAATACAGCTAACTATGGCTACACCTTC
D: -; length: 16; V: TRBV6-1; J: TRBJ1-1; size: -; CDR3: CASSEVVGGGRTEAFF; DNA: TGTGCCAGCAGTGAAGTTGTTGGGGGGGGAAGGACTGAAGCTTTCTTT
D: TRBD1; length: 17; V: TRBV10-2; J: TRBJ1-1; size: -; CDR3: CASSESRQGAFNTEAFF; DNA: TGCGCCAGCAGTGAGTCGCGGCAGGGGGCGTTTAACACTGAAGCTTTCTTT
D: -; length: 14; V: TRBV6-1; J: TRBJ2-7; size: few; CDR3: CASRDRDGSYEQYF; DNA: TGTGCCAGCAGGGACCGGGACGGCTCCTACGAGCAGTACTTC
D: -; length: 11; V: TRBV6-5; J: TRBJ2-7; size: many; CDR3: CASKSSYEQYF; DNA: TGTGCCAGCAAAAGCTCCTACGAGCAGTACTTC
D: -; length: 15; V: TRBV6-1; J: TRBJ1-5; size: -; CDR3: CASDLGHGSNQPQHF; DNA: TGTGCCAGCGACTTGGGGCATGGGAGCAATCAGCCCCAGCATTTT
D: TRBD2; length: 16; V: TRBV3-1; J: TRBJ2-3; size: few; CDR3: CASSQERLAGADTQYF; DNA: TGTGCCAGCAGCCAAGAGAGGCTAGCGGGAGCAGATACGCAGTATTTT
D: TRBD2; length: 14; V: TRBV20-1; J: TRBJ2-5; size: many; CDR3: CSARPWGGGESQYF; DNA: TGCAGTGCTAGACCCTGGGGCGGGGGAGAGTCCCAGTACTTC
D: -; length: 16; V: TRBV11-2; J: TRBJ2-7; size: -; CDR3: CASSSASGLHLYEQYF; DNA: TGTGCCAGCAGCTCCGCGAGCGGGCTACATCTCTACGAGCAGTACTTC
D: TRBD2; length: 14; V: TRBV12-3/TRBV12-4; J: TRBJ2-3; size: few; CDR3: CASSSNSGADTQYF; DNA: TGTGCCAGCAGTTCGAACAGCGGGGCAGATACGCAGTATTTT
D: TRBD1; length: 15; V: TRBV10-2; J: TRBJ2-1; size: -; CDR3: CASSEPTGVGNEQFF; DNA: TGCGCCAGCAGTGAGCCGACAGGGGTGGGGAATGAGCAGTTCTTC
D: TRBD2; length: 17; V: TRBV5-1; J: TRBJ2-1; size: few; CDR3: CASSFTSGGTLPNEQFF; DNA: TGCGCCAGCAGTTTCACTAGCGGGGGTACCCTCCCCAATGAGCAGTTCTTC
D: TRBD2; length: 16; V: TRBV12-3/TRBV12-4; J: TRBJ2-4; size: -; CDR3: CASSLGAGGPCGEQYF; DNA: TGTGCCAGCAGTTTAGGGGCGGGAGGGCCGTGTGGTGAGCAGTACTTC
D: TRBD1; length: 12; V: TRBV29-1; J: TRBJ2-7; size: many; CDR3: CSVGTGAYEQYF; DNA: TGCAGCGTTGGGACAGGGGCCTACGAGCAGTACTTC
D: TRBD2; length: 13; V: TRBV29-1; J: TRBJ2-7; size: -; CDR3: CSVRGLAENEQYF; DNA: TGCAGCGTCCGAGGGCTAGCGGAGAACGAGCAGTACTTC
D: -; length: 15; V: TRBV6-6; J: TRBJ2-5; size: few; CDR3: CASSQTVTLGETQYF; DNA: TGTGCCAGCAGTCAGACAGTAACCCTGGGAGAGACCCAGTACTTC
D: -; length: 15; V: TRBV7-3; J: TRBJ1-6; size: -; CDR3: CASSFGATGDSPLHF; DNA: TGTGCCAGCAGCTTCGGAGCGACGGGAGATTCACCCCTCCACTTT
D: -; length: 15; V: TRBV9; J: TRBJ1-2; size: -; CDR3: CTSSGGGRESYGYTF; DNA: TGTACCAGCAGCGGCGGGGGTCGCGAGTCTTATGGCTACACCTTC
D: TRBD2; length: 12; V: TRBV20-1; J: TRBJ2-5; size: -; CDR3: CGVAGWQETQYF; DNA: TGCGGCGTAGCGGGATGGCAAGAGACCCAGTACTTC
D: TRBD1; length: 14; V: TRBV19; J: TRBJ2-7; size: few; CDR3: CASSRRDRPFEQYF; DNA: TGTGCCAGTAGTAGACGGGACAGACCCTTCGAGCAGTACTTC
D: -; length: 14; V: TRBV7-7; J: TRBJ2-3; size: few; CDR3: CASSSNPTADTQYF; DNA: TGTGCCAGCAGCTCCAACCCGACGGCAGATACGCAGTATTTT
D: -; length: 16; V: TRBV6-6; J: TRBJ2-3; size: -; CDR3: CASSPWAGTTPDTQYF; DNA: TGTGCCAGCAGTCCTTGGGCAGGGACAACCCCAGATACGCAGTATTTT
D: TRBD1; length: 16; V: TRBV5-1; J: TRBJ2-7; size: -; CDR3: CASSSFGAGGSYEQYF; DNA: TGCGCCAGCAGCTCCTTTGGAGCAGGGGGTTCCTACGAGCAGTACTTC
D: -; length: 15; V: TRBV13; J: TRBJ2-6; size: few; CDR3: CASSFKGSGANVLTF; DNA: TGTGCCAGCAGCTTTAAGGGGAGTGGGGCCAACGTCCTGACTTTC
D: -; length: 14; V: TRBV7-2; J: TRBJ2-5; size: few; CDR3: CASSQADLWETQYF; DNA: TGTGCCAGCAGCCAAGCGGACCTATGGGAGACCCAGTACTTC
D: TRBD2; length: 16; V: TRBV7-9; J: TRBJ2-1; size: -; CDR3: CASSLYASGGVNEQFF; DNA: TGTGCCAGCAGCTTATATGCTAGCGGGGGGGTAAATGAGCAGTTCTTC
D: -; length: 15; V: TRBV6-1; J: TRBJ2-2; size: -; CDR3: CASMRGLDSTGERFF; DNA: TGTGCCAGCATGCGGGGCCTCGATTCCACCGGGGAGCGGTTTTTT
D: TRBD1; length: 14; V: TRBV19; J: TRBJ2-7; size: -; CDR3: CASSIAGTVYEQYF; DNA: TGTGCCAGTAGTATAGCTGGGACAGTCTACGAGCAGTACTTC
D: TRBD2; length: 15; V: TRBV20-1; J: TRBJ2-5; size: few; CDR3: CSKLTSGGNQETQYF; DNA: TGCAGTAAATTAACTAGCGGGGGGAACCAAGAGACCCAGTACTTC
D: TRBD2; length: 14; V: TRBV5-1; J: TRBJ2-4; size: many; CDR3: CASSLLAGEDIQYF; DNA: TGCGCCAGCAGCCTCCTAGCGGGAGAGGACATTCAGTACTTC
D: -; length: 13; V: TRBV19; J: TRBJ1-1; size: few; CDR3: CASSILGNTEAFF; DNA: TGTGCCAGTAGTATTCTGGGAAACACTGAAGCTTTCTTT
D: TRBD2; length: 15; V: TRBV6-5; J: TRBJ2-7; size: many; CDR3: CASRAGTSGTYEQYF; DNA: TGTGCCAGCAGAGCCGGGACTAGCGGTACCTACGAGCAGTACTTC
D: -; length: 15; V: TRBV7-9; J: TRBJ2-3; size: few; CDR3: CASSLVGARADTQYF; DNA: TGTGCCAGCAGCTTAGTGGGGGCGCGGGCAGATACGCAGTATTTT
D: -; length: 19; V: TRBV11-2; J: TRBJ2-6; size: few; CDR3: CASSLGPGANSSGANVLTF; DNA: TGTGCCAGCAGCTTAGGTCCAGGGGCGAACTCCTCTGGGGCCAACGTCCTGACTTTC
D: -; length: 12; V: TRBV12-3/TRBV12-4; J: TRBJ2-7; size: many; CDR3: CASSSEMYEQYF; DNA: TGTGCCAGCAGTTCAGAAATGTACGAGCAGTACTTC
D: TRBD2; length: 16; V: TRBV7-8; J: TRBJ2-1; size: -; CDR3: CASTPLTSGSPNEQFF; DNA: TGTGCCAGCACTCCCCTTACTAGCGGGAGTCCTAATGAGCAGTTCTTC
D: TRBD2; length: 17; V: TRBV12-3/TRBV12-4; J: TRBJ2-7; size: many; CDR3: CASSLALGGLASYEQYF; DNA: TGTGCCAGCAGTTTAGCGCTAGGAGGACTAGCTTCCTACGAGCAGTACTTC
D: -; length: 12; V: TRBV10-3; J: TRBJ2-7; size: many; CDR3: CAISNMVYEQYF; DNA: TGTGCCATCAGTAACATGGTCTACGAGCAGTACTTC
D: -; length: 13; V: TRBV6-2/TRBV6-3; J: TRBJ2-7; size: -; CDR3: CASSMGHSYEQYF; DNA: TGTGCCAGCAGCATGGGACATTCCTACGAGCAGTACTTC
D: -; length: 15; V: TRBV5-1; J: TRBJ2-2; size: -; CDR3: CASMPGTPNTGELFF; DNA: TGCGCCAGCATGCCGGGAACACCTAACACCGGGGAGCTGTTTTTT
D: -; length: 14; V: TRBV7-2; J: TRBJ1-5; size: few; CDR3: CASSLAGGLQPQHF; DNA: TGTGCCAGCAGCTTAGCGGGAGGCCTTCAGCCCCAGCATTTT
D: TRBD2; length: 16; V: TRBV9; J: TRBJ2-7; size: -; CDR3: CASSPSGGTDSYEQYF; DNA: TGTGCCAGCAGCCCTAGCGGCGGGACCGACTCCTACGAGCAGTACTTC
D: TRBD1; length: 17; V: TRBV5-4; J: TRBJ2-5; size: -; CDR3: CASSLAQGQGAFETQYF; DNA: TGTGCCAGCAGCTTGGCTCAGGGACAGGGGGCGTTTGAGACCCAGTACTTC
D: TRBD2; length: 18; V: TRBV24-1; J: TRBJ2-3; size: -; CDR3: CATSDSLGGAGGRVTQYF; DNA: TGTGCCACCAGTGATTCCCTTGGGGGAGCGGGGGGACGAGTTACGCAGTATTTT
D: -; length: 15; V: TRBV27; J: TRBJ2-1; size: few; CDR3: CASSLGVSTYNEQFF; DNA: TGTGCCAGCAGTTTAGGGGTGAGCACCTACAATGAGCAGTTCTTC